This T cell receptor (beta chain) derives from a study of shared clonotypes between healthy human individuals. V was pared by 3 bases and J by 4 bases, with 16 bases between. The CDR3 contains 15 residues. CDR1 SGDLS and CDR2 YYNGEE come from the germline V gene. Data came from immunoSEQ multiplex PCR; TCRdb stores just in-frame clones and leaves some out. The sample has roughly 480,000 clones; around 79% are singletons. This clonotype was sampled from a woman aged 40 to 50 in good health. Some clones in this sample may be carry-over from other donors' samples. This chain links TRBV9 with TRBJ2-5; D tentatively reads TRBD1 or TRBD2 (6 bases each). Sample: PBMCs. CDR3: CASSASPGAGETQYF. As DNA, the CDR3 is TGTGCCAGCAGCGCCAGTCCGGGGGCGGGAGAGACCCAGTACTTC. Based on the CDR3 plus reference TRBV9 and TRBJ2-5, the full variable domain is DSGVTQTPKHLITATGQRVTLRCSPRSGDLSVYWYQQSLDQGLQFLIQYYNGEERAKGNILERFSAQQFPDLHSELNLSSLELGDSALYFCASSASPGAGETQYFGPGTRLLVL.